Shown below are 24 T cell receptor gamma chains from a single sample sequenced in a study of γδ T cells in repeated Plasmodium falciparum infection. Bulk repertoires came from Vgamma9/Vdelta2+ or Vdelta2-negative gammadelta T cells flow-sorted from PBMC. TCRdb re-called clones from the multiplex PCR reads using CATT. The table has roughly 13,000 gamma-chain clones, around 1.6% seen once. The sequenced material came from gamma-delta T cells from blood. Receptors originate from a pool of human donors (malaria-infected and uninfected, not separated).

In its sample, this clone is medium-sized (0.01 to 0.1%). Other nucleotide sequences in the sample specify the same CDR3. This sequence joins TRGV9 and TRGJP. Germline V gene lookup returns CDR1 GITISATS and CDR2 ISYDGTV (reference sequence). The CDR3 totals 15 residues. The V and J ends lost 4 bases and 7 bases, in that order; junction bases with no gene match: 4. CDR3 loop: CALWEVELGKKIKVF. As DNA, the CDR3 is TGTGCCTTGTGGGAAGTCGAGTTGGGCAAAAAAATCAAGGTATTT.

This clone appeared many times. A read error likely explains why the TCRdb protein, taken from a much larger clone, differs from this DNA's translation at residue 5; the protein shown is translated from the DNA. This chain joins TRGV2 and TRGJ1 or TRGJ2. Germline CDR1 and CDR2: EGSNGY and YDSYNSKV. The CDR3 has 12 amino acids. In DNA, the CDR3 is TGTGCCACCTGGAACGGGCATCATAAGAAACTCTTT. This codes for CATWNGHHKKLF.

This clone was seen repeatedly, ten times or more. This DNA's translation and the protein TCRdb lists, from a much larger clone, do not match at residue 4, likely due to a read error; the protein shown is translated from the DNA. Additional DNA sequences in this sample encode the identical CDR3. The genes are TRGV3 and TRGJ1 or TRGJ2. Germline CDR1 reads VTNTFY; CDR2 reads YDVSTARD (reference sequence). The CDR3 has 15 amino acids. The CDR3 nucleotides read TGTGCCACCCGGGACAGGCAGGGGAATTATTATAAGAAACTCTTT. Its translation: CATRDRQGNYYKKLF.

This clone has ten or more counts. A far larger clone is one base from this, pointing to a likely read error. Other nucleotide sequences from this sample produce the same CDR3. The genes are TRGV9 and TRGJP2. CDR3 size: 14 residues. The germline gives CDR1 GITISATS, CDR2 ISYDGTV (reference sequence). CDR3 amino acids: CALWEGSSDWIKTF. The CDR3 DNA sequence: TGCGCCTTGTGGGAGGGGAGTAGTGATTGGATCAAGACGTTT.

This clone was picked up a small number of times. Given a far larger clone just one base away, this is likely a sequencing read error. Different DNA sequences within this sample yield the same CDR3. The chain employs TRGV9 and TRGJ1 or TRGJ2. TCRdb supplies no J gene; here it was assigned by aligning the nucleotide sequence to germline. The CDR3 loop spans 18 amino acids. Germline CDR1 and CDR2: GITISATS and ISYDGTV (reference sequence). V trimming: 0 bases; J trimming: 0 bases; junction bases outside the gene matches: 14. The CDR3 sequence is CALWEVQSYNSNYYKKLF. In DNA, the CDR3 is TGTGCCTTGTGGGAGGTGCAGTCCTATAATTCGAATTATTATAAGAAACTCTTT.

At least ten counts were recorded for this clone. The rearrangement links TRGV9 to TRGJ1 or TRGJ2. The J gene, absent from TCRdb, was called here by matching the DNA to germline. The CDR3 sequence is 13 residues long. V was clipped by 9 bases and J by 0 bases; unmatched bases: 8. Germline V gives CDR1 GITISATS, CDR2 ISYDGTV (reference sequence). The CDR3 protein is CALGNPNYYKKLF. DNA for the CDR3: TGTGCCTTGGGGAACCCGAATTATTATAAGAAACTCTTT.

This clone was recorded many times. The protein TCRdb lists belongs to a much larger clone and differs from this DNA's translation at residue 6, which points to a read error; the protein shown is made from the DNA. The V and J genes are TRGV9 and TRGJ1 or TRGJ2. No J gene was available from TCRdb, and it was assigned here by a germline match of the DNA. The CDR3 spans 14 residues. V was pared by 2 bases and J by 4 bases, with 8 bases of the junction left unmatched. Per germline, CDR1 GITISATS and CDR2 ISYDGTV (reference sequence). CDR3 protein: CALWEAHLYYKKLF. The CDR3 bases are TGTGCCTTGTGGGAGGCGCACCTATATTATAAGAAACTCTTT.

About this clone itself: The protein given by TCRdb reflects a much larger clone and differs at residue 4 from this DNA's translation, likely from a read error; the protein shown is the DNA's translation. The rearrangement uses TRGV9 and TRGJ1 or TRGJ2. TCRdb does not report a J gene; here it was assigned by matching the DNA to germline references. The CDR3 covers 16 residues. The germline CDR1 and CDR2 sequences are GITISATS and ISYDGTV (reference sequence). The CDR3 region has the DNA TGTGCCTTGTGTGAGGCCCGGAAGTTCTATTATTATAAGAAACTCTTT. Translation gives CALCEARKFYYYKKLF.

Of note for this clone: This probably arose from a read error, given a far larger clone one base away. Other DNA sequences within the sample encode an identical CDR3. The chain links TRGV3 to TRGJ1 or TRGJ2. This CDR3 region has 12 residues. Looked up from germline, CDR1 is VTNTFY and CDR2 is YDVSTARD (reference sequence). The CDR3 loop is CATWFHYYKKLF. CDR3 bases: TGTGCCACCTGGTTCCATTATTATAAGAAACTCTTC.

Points on this clone: This DNA's translation differs at residue 11 from TCRdb's protein, which comes from a much larger clone; a read error is likely, and the protein shown is translated from the DNA. In the same sample, other DNA sequences code for this CDR3. The V gene is TRGV9, the J gene TRGJP. TCRdb gives no J gene; it was assigned here by matching the DNA to germline. Germline values: CDR1 GITISATS, CDR2 ISYDGTV (reference sequence). This CDR3 is built from 17 residues. Here the CDR3 reads CALWEVPQELDKKIKVF. The CDR3 region has the DNA TGTGCCTTGTGGGAGGTGCCTCAAGAGTTGGACAAAAAAATCAAGGTATTT.

This clone showed up many times. This DNA translates differently at residue 7 from the TCRdb protein, which is that of a much larger clone; a read error is likely, and the protein shown is the DNA's own translation. The gene calls are TRGV9 and TRGJ1 or TRGJ2. The J gene, left out of TCRdb, was set here by checking the DNA against germline. V shed 2 bases and J 9 bases; nucleotides not matched to a gene: 4. This CDR3 is built from 11 residues. Per the germline V gene, CDR1 is GITISATS and CDR2 is ISYDGTV (reference sequence). In DNA form, the CDR3 reads TGTGCCTTGTGGGAGGGTCTTAAGAAACTCTTT. As protein: CALWEGLKKLF.

As to this clone: TCRdb's protein for this DNA is that of a much larger clone and differs from the translation at residue 7, likely a read error; the protein shown is the DNA translation. The gene calls are TRGV4 and TRGJ1 or TRGJ2. The J gene, left out of TCRdb, was set here by checking the DNA against germline. The V gene end was trimmed by 8 bases and the J gene end by 0 bases; junction bases not matched to a gene: 19. The CDR3 has 17 residues. The germline V gene has CDR1 EGSTGY and CDR2 YDSYTSSV. CDR3 coding DNA: TGTGCCACCTCGGAAGTGTGTAAGAGCGAGAATTATTATAAGAAACTCTTT. Translated, it gives CATSEVCKSENYYKKLF.

By frequency in the sample, this clone is medium-sized. A read error is possible here, since a much larger clone lies one base away. The chain uses TRGV9 and TRGJ1 or TRGJ2. The CDR3 is 10 amino acids. The V gene's germline CDR1 is GITISATS and CDR2 ISYDGTV (reference sequence). The V and J ends lost 1 base and 9 bases, in that order; junction bases with no gene match: 0. The DNA for the CDR3 is TGTGCCTTGTGGGAGGTTAAGAAACTCTTT. Encoded protein: CALWEVKKLF.

This clone was detected a few times. TCRdb lists the protein of a much larger clone for this DNA, which differs at residue 6, so this is likely a read error; the protein given here is translated from the DNA itself. The chain employs TRGV9 and TRGJ1 or TRGJ2. Matching the DNA to germline supplied the J gene, which TCRdb does not give. Per the germline V gene, CDR1 is GITISATS and CDR2 is ISYDGTV (reference sequence). The J segment lost 9 bases and the V segment lost 3 bases, leaving 5 bases of the junction unmatched. The CDR3 runs to 11 residues. CDR3 sequence reads: CALWEIPKKLF. CDR3 coding DNA: TGTGCCTTGTGGGAGATACCTAAGAAACTCTTT.

This clone came up a few times. TCRdb assigns this DNA the protein of a much larger clone, which departs from its translation at residue 11; this likely reflects a read error, and the protein shown comes from translating the DNA. This sequence joins TRGV4 and TRGJ1 or TRGJ2. The CDR3 is 15 residues long. The germline CDR1 and CDR2 sequences are EGSTGY and YDSYTSSV. The CDR3 spells CATWDPHANYCKKLF. The CDR3 coding sequence is TGTGCCACCTGGGACCCTCATGCAAATTATTGTAAGAAACTCTTT.

This clone was detected ten times or more. For this DNA, TCRdb reports the protein of a much larger clone, which diverges at residue 4, most likely from a read error; the protein presented here is translated directly from the DNA. V usage is TRGV9 and J usage is TRGJP. The CDR3 is 17 residues long. Germline loops: CDR1 GITISATS, CDR2 ISYDGTV (reference sequence). CDR3 sequence: CALREVGGELGKKIKVF. The CDR3 DNA is TGTGCCTTGCGGGAGGTTGGTGGAGAGTTGGGCAAAAAAATCAAGGTATTT.

This clone was recorded many times. A far larger clone is a single base away, which makes a read error likely. Additional DNA sequences in this sample encode the identical CDR3. The chain carries TRGV9 and TRGJP. Here the J gene came from matching the DNA to germline, since TCRdb omits it. The germline V gene encodes CDR1 GITISATS and CDR2 ISYDGTV (reference sequence). V lost 0 bases and J lost 10; bases outside the gene matches: 3. This CDR3 is 15 amino acids long. In nucleotides, the CDR3 is TGTGCCTTGTGGGAGGTGTTATTGGGCAAAAAAATCAAGGTATTT. As protein: CALWEVLLGKKIKVF.

The J gene is TRGJP2, the V gene TRGV2. No J gene was available from TCRdb, and it was assigned here by a germline match of the DNA. The CDR3 is made up of 15 amino acids. Germline V gene lookup returns CDR1 EGSNGY and CDR2 YDSYNSKV. Trimming took 6 bases from V and 3 from J; bases not matched to a gene: 10. The CDR3 DNA reads TGTGCCACCTGGACGGGCCTTGGTAGTGATTGGATCAAGACGTTT. Translation: CATWTGLGSDWIKTF.

This clone was observed many times. The amino acid sequence in TCRdb belongs to a much larger clone and departs from this DNA's translation at residue 9, likely a sequencing read error; the sequence shown is translated from the DNA. The rearrangement uses TRGV9 and TRGJP. The J gene, absent from TCRdb, was called here by matching the DNA to germline. This CDR3 is built from 16 residues. Germline CDR1 GITISATS, CDR2 ISYDGTV (reference sequence). The CDR3 DNA is TGTGCCTTGTGGGGCAGTAAAGAGTCGGGCAAAAAAATCAAGGTATTT. This gives the protein CALWGSKESGKKIKVF.

Sample share makes this clone medium-sized (0.01 to 0.1%). A read error is the likely source, as a far larger clone sits one nucleotide away. The chain is built from TRGV9 and TRGJP. The germline gives CDR1 GITISATS, CDR2 ISYDGTV (reference sequence). The CDR3 has 16 residues. In DNA, the CDR3 is TGTGCCTTGTGGAAGGTGGAAGAGTTGGGCAAAAAAATCAAGGTATTT. Protein: CALWKVEELGKKIKVF.

This clone has a handful of counts. The protein TCRdb lists belongs to a much larger clone and differs from this DNA's translation at residue 10, which points to a read error; the protein shown is made from the DNA. This chain uses TRGV3 with TRGJ1 or TRGJ2. TCRdb does not report a J gene; here it was assigned by matching the DNA to germline references. With V trimmed by 0 bases and J by 4 bases, 15 bases remained unmatched. CDR3 length: 17 residues. Looked up from germline, CDR1 is VTNTFY and CDR2 is YDVSTARD (reference sequence). The chain's CDR3 is CATWDRRGLWGYYKKLF. The CDR3 nucleotides are TGTGCCACCTGGGACAGGCGAGGGCTGTGGGGATATTATAAGAAACTCTTT.

In regard to this clone: Translating this DNA gives a protein that differs at residue 6 from the TCRdb one, which belongs to a much larger clone; a read error is likely, and the protein shown is this translation. The gene calls are TRGV4 and TRGJ1 or TRGJ2. Assignment of the J gene here rests on matching the DNA to germline, because TCRdb gives none. Germline V lookup: CDR1 EGSTGY, CDR2 YDSYTSSV. After removal of 3 bases from V and 7 bases from J, the junction contained 9 bases not matched to a gene. There are 13 residues in the CDR3. The DNA of the CDR3 is TGTGCCACCTGGGATAGGCCAAGGTATAAGAAACTCTTT. This gives the protein CATWDRPRYKKLF.

Comments on this clone: This likely traces to a read error, being one base from a far larger clone. The DNA is left out, because the CDR3 cannot be placed on it with certainty; the CDR3 is given as TCRdb lists it. The J gene has no call, while the V gene is TRGV9. The CDR3 totals 29 residues, both ends included. Looked up from germline, CDR1 is GITISATS and CDR2 is ISYDGTV (reference sequence). CDR3 loop: CALWEVRSNSLAVEQHLLSQVSIGRIQHF.

This clone was recorded many times. The V call is TRGV4, the J call TRGJ1 or TRGJ2. Germline V gives CDR1 EGSTGY, CDR2 YDSYTSSV. CDR3 size: 12 residues. The V gene end was trimmed by 3 bases and the J gene end by 4 bases; junction bases not matched to a gene: 3. CDR3 in DNA: TGTGCCACCTGGGATTACTATTATAAGAAACTCTTT. It is translated as CATWDYYYKKLF.